The 23 T cell receptor beta chains reported below all come from one sample, sequenced in a study of blood T cell repertoires in COVID-19. Method: immunoSEQ multiplex PCR; TCRdb's copy keeps in-frame clones and lacks some. Found here are around 250,000 clones, 89% of them singletons; the top ten hold 4% to 5%. The sequencing sample was made of peripheral blood. Every receptor here comes from a woman aged 40-49 years who had recovered from COVID-19.

In this sample, this clone turned up once. The chain employs TRBV3-1 (or the pseudogene TRBV3-2) and TRBJ1-3; 7 positions match TRBD1. The CDR3 spans 18 residues. The germline gives CDR1 LGHDT, CDR2 YNNKEL (reference sequence). V lost 0 bases to trimming and J lost 0 bases; unmatched junction nucleotides: 8. As DNA, the CDR3 is TGTGCCAGCAGCCAAGATCCGGGACAGTTCTACTCTGGAAACACCATATATTTT. The encoded protein is CASSQDPGQFYSGNTIYF.

This clone turned up a few times. The genes are TRBV4-2 and TRBJ1-5, with D maybe TRBD1 (5 bases). Per the germline V gene, CDR1 is LGHNA and CDR2 is YNFKEQ. The CDR3 length is 13 residues. The germline V and J ends were trimmed by 0 bases and 7 bases, with 7 bases remaining between them. CDR3: CASSQDQGQPQHF. CDR3 coding DNA: TGTGCCAGCAGCCAAGATCAGGGCCAGCCCCAGCATTTT.

The genes are TRBV19 and TRBJ2-4; 7 nucleotides line up with TRBD1. Per germline, CDR1 LNHDA and CDR2 SQIVND (reference sequence). The CDR3 covers 17 residues. With V trimmed by 5 bases and J by 2 bases, 12 bases remained unmatched. CDR3 DNA: TGTGCCAGTAGTCACAAAACAGGGGTCGGAACCAAAAACATTCAGTACTTC. Protein: CASSHKTGVGTKNIQYF.

The chain uses TRBV10-3 and TRBJ2-1; 7 nucleotides match TRBD1. Germline lookup yields CDR1 ENHRY and CDR2 SYGVKD. V shed 6 bases, J shed 9 bases, and the junction held 8 bases outside the gene matches. This CDR3 has 13 residues. CDR3 residues: CAIRDRETPEQFF. The CDR3 bases are TGTGCCATCAGAGACAGGGAAACTCCTGAGCAGTTCTTC.

The genes are TRBV11-1 and TRBJ1-1, with a weak D call TRBD1 (5 bases). CDR1 and CDR2 (germline): SGHAT, FQDESV (reference sequence). The CDR3 consists of 14 residues. The V and J ends lost 5 bases and 4 bases respectively, with 14 bases between them. The CDR3 nucleotides read TGTGCCAGCAGCACCCGGTGGGGGGGCACTGAAGCTTTCTTT. Protein sequence: CASSTRWGGTEAFF.

This chain joins TRBV5-6 and TRBJ2-6; 7 bases line up with TRBD2. The germline CDR1 and CDR2 sequences are SGHDT and YYEEEE. This CDR3 has 17 residues. The V gene end was trimmed by 0 bases and the J gene end by 4 bases; junction bases not matched to a gene: 7. CDR3 loop: CASSLAAGDPGANVLTF. In DNA, the CDR3 is TGTGCCAGCAGCTTGGCTGCGGGAGACCCCGGGGCCAACGTCCTGACTTTC.

The J gene is TRBJ2-7, the V gene TRBV7-2; 8 nucleotides agree with TRBD2. Germline CDR1 reads SGHTA; CDR2 reads FQGNSA. V lost 2 bases to trimming and J lost 6 bases; unmatched junction nucleotides: 9. CDR3 length: 15 amino acids. DNA for the CDR3: TGTGCCAGCAGCTTAAGCACAGCGGGAGTATCCGAGCAGTACGTC. Its translation is CASSLSTAGVSEQYV.

This clone appeared a single time. The chain is built from TRBV9 and TRBJ2-5, with TRBD2 matching over 7 bases. Germline V CDR1 and CDR2: SGDLS, YYNGEE. Unmatched junction bases numbered 17, after V lost 4 bases and J lost 5 bases. The length of the CDR3 is 17 residues. CDR3 loop: CASSPTVGGGKRETQYF. CDR3 in DNA: TGTGCCAGCAGCCCCACGGTTGGGGGGGGTAAAAGGGAGACCCAGTACTTC. Together with reference TRBV9 and TRBJ2-5, the CDR3 gives the full variable domain: DSGVTQTPKHLITATGQRVTLRCSPRSGDLSVYWYQQSLDQGLQFLIQYYNGEERAKGNILERFSAQQFPDLHSELNLSSLELGDSALYFCASSPTVGGGKRETQYFGPGTRLLVL.

The rearrangement uses TRBV18 and TRBJ2-3, with D maybe TRBD1 (6 bases). The germline V gene has CDR1 KGHSH and CDR2 LQKENI. This CDR3 comprises 15 residues. The V end lost 5 bases, the J end lost 0 bases, and 12 bases lay between the germline ends. The CDR3 nucleotides are TGTGCCAGCTCATTGGACAGCACTAGCACAGATACGCAGTATTTT. Encoded protein: CASSLDSTSTDTQYF.

The chain is built from TRBV28 and TRBJ2-1, with 10 nucleotides matching TRBD2. Trimming removed 4 bases from V and 7 bases from J; junction bases left unmatched: 10. Germline values: CDR1 MDHEN, CDR2 SYDVKM. This CDR3 has 16 amino acids. Here the CDR3 reads CASSSPAGGRFNEQFF. DNA for the CDR3: TGTGCCAGCAGTTCTCCAGCGGGGGGGCGATTTAATGAGCAGTTCTTC.

The CDR3 spells CASSYSLRDEKLFF. In nucleotides, the CDR3 is TGTGCCAGCAGCTACTCCCTCCGGGATGAAAAACTGTTTTTT. The chain employs TRBV2 and TRBJ1-4; no clear D. Germline lookup yields CDR1 SNHLY and CDR2 FYNNEI. V lost 6 bases to trimming and J lost 6 bases, with 14 bases between them. This CDR3 has 14 amino acids. Using reference TRBV2 and TRBJ1-4 for the parts outside the CDR3, the full variable domain is EPEVTQTPSHQVTQMGQEVILRCVPISNHLYFYWYRQILGQKVEFLVSFYNNEISEKSEIFDDQFSVERPDGSNFTLKIRSTKLEDSAMYFCASSYSLRDEKLFFGSGTQLSVL.

The chain carries TRBV11-2 and TRBJ1-4; TRBD1 might be the D (6 bases). The ends were cut back, 5 bases at V and 2 bases at J, with 21 bases in the middle. The germline V gene has CDR1 SGHAT and CDR2 FQNNGV. This CDR3 is built from 18 residues. CDR3 in amino acids: CASSRLIQGPLTNEKLFF. CDR3 DNA: TGTGCCAGCAGCAGACTAATACAGGGCCCCCTCACTAATGAAAAACTGTTTTTT.

J is TRBJ2-1 and V is TRBV23-1; TRBD1 matches 7 bases. TRBV23-1 is an ORF for which the function is uncertain. This CDR3 spans 16 amino acids. With 0 bases clipped from V and 4 bases from J, the junction kept 6 bases outside the gene matches. The DNA for the CDR3 is TGCGCCAGCAGTCAATCTGAGACAGGGAAATACAATGAGCAGTTCTTC. Its translation is CASSQSETGKYNEQFF.

J is TRBJ1-5 and V is TRBV9; 7 nucleotides agree with TRBD1. The junction had 9 bases not matched to a gene; V was cut back by 4 bases and J by 5 bases. There are 15 residues in the CDR3. Germline V lookup: CDR1 SGDLS, CDR2 YYNGEE. This CDR3 is CASSPLGDSYQPQHF. As DNA, the CDR3 is TGTGCCAGCAGCCCTCTAGGGGACAGTTATCAGCCCCAGCATTTT.

The chain carries TRBV12-3 or TRBV12-4 and TRBJ1-2; TRBD1 is a possible D gene (5 bases). V was trimmed by 9 bases and J by 7 bases, leaving 18 bases between them. This CDR3 contains 13 residues. The CDR3 nucleotides read TGTGCCAGTTACACAACAGGTCGTACTGGCTACACCTTC. Its protein is CASYTTGRTGYTF.

This rearrangement joins TRBV18 to TRBJ1-2; D uncertain. In germline, CDR1 is KGHSH, CDR2 LQKENI. V lost 1 base and J lost 0, with 15 bases in between. This CDR3 contains 17 residues. The CDR3 nucleotides are TGTGCCAGCTCACCACTTGCCCCCGGGAACTCTAACTATGGCTACACCTTC. It codes for CASSPLAPGNSNYGYTF.

The V call is TRBV10-1, the J call TRBJ2-3; 11 bases are shared with TRBD2. The germline gives CDR1 WNHNN, CDR2 SYGVQD (reference sequence). The CDR3 is 14 amino acids. J gave up 5 bases and V 8 bases, and 6 bases lay outside the gene matches. CDR3 region: CASQLSGRGDTQYF. DNA of the CDR3: TGCGCCAGCCAGCTTAGCGGGAGGGGAGATACGCAGTATTTT.

This clone was seen only a few times. This chain uses TRBV20-1 with TRBJ1-2; D may be TRBD1 (5 bases). The CDR3 consists of 11 residues. Trimming removed 0 bases at V and 8 bases at J, with 7 bases between. Germline CDR1 and CDR2: DFQATT and SNEGSKA (reference sequence). CDR3 amino acids: CSARDQGGYTF. Written as DNA, the CDR3 is TGCAGTGCTAGAGATCAGGGAGGCTACACCTTC.

The chain employs TRBV7-2 and TRBJ2-3; weak D call: TRBD2 (6 bases). This CDR3 spans 13 amino acids. Germline lookup yields CDR1 SGHTA and CDR2 FQGNSA. V shed 3 bases and J shed 4 bases, with 8 bases lying between them. The CDR3 loop is CASSLRRADTQYF. CDR3 DNA sequence: TGTGCCAGCAGCTTGAGGAGGGCAGATACGCAGTATTTT.

The chain employs TRBV6-5 and TRBJ2-3; weak D call: TRBD2 (6 bases). V dropped 7 bases and J dropped 0 bases, with 8 bases sitting between them. The V gene's germline CDR1 is MNHEY and CDR2 SVGAGI. The CDR3 runs to 13 residues. Written as DNA, the CDR3 is TGTGCCAGCAAACGGGGGAGCACAGATACGCAGTATTTT. It codes for CASKRGSTDTQYF.

V usage is TRBV25-1 and J usage is TRBJ2-2; no definite D call. CDR1 is MGHDK and CDR2 is SYGVNS in the germline V gene. This CDR3 spans 13 amino acids. The V end lost 4 bases, the J end lost 8 bases, and 11 bases lay between the germline ends. The CDR3 spells CASSVPLRGELFF. Written as DNA, the CDR3 is TGTGCCAGCAGTGTACCCCTCCGGGGGGAGCTGTTTTTT.

The rearrangement uses TRBV28 and TRBJ1-3, with TRBD1 matching over 8 bases. There are 15 residues in the CDR3. Trimming took 5 bases from V and 0 from J; bases not matched to a gene: 3. CDR1 and CDR2 from the germline V gene are MDHEN and SYDVKM. CDR3 sequence: CASSPDRGSGNTIYF. In DNA, the CDR3 is TGTGCCAGCAGTCCAGACAGGGGCTCTGGAAACACCATATATTTT.

This chain uses TRBV11-3 with TRBJ2-1, with 8 bases lining up with TRBD2. CDR1 is SGHNT, CDR2 YENEEA, per germline. This CDR3 comprises 18 residues. Trimming at V came to 1 base and at J to 5 bases, leaving 13 bases not matched to a gene. CDR3 amino acids: CASSLGAGSGRSNNEQFF. In DNA, the CDR3 is TGTGCCAGCAGCTTAGGGGCAGGGAGCGGGAGATCGAACAATGAGCAGTTCTTC.